The present TCR beta chain was sequenced within a study of T cell responses to AZD1222 COVID-19 vaccine. Sequenced by immunoSEQ multiplex PCR; TCRdb stores in-frame clones only, minus some. The sample includes fewer than 120,000 clones, around 80% seen only once; the top ten take 3.5% to 5%. Germline CDR1 reads SGDLS; CDR2 reads YYNGEE. V gave up 3 bases and J gave up 7 bases, with 16 bases separating them. This CDR3 has 15 residues. This chain joins TRBV9 and TRBJ1-4; TRBD1 might be the D (6 bases). The clonotype was recovered from an adult in good health. The sample was peripheral blood, taken on day 0 of AZD1222 vaccination. Here the CDR3 DNA reads TGTGCCAGCAGCGCAGCGCAGGGGAGAGCTGAAAAACTGTTTTTT. The encoded protein is CASSAAQGRAEKLFF. Together with reference TRBV9 and TRBJ1-4, the CDR3 gives the full variable domain: DSGVTQTPKHLITATGQRVTLRCSPRSGDLSVYWYQQSLDQGLQFLIQYYNGEERAKGNILERFSAQQFPDLHSELNLSSLELGDSALYFCASSAAQGRAEKLFFGSGTQLSVL.